This T cell receptor beta chain was sequenced in a study of vaccination and CD4 T cells after COVID-19 (dated by TCRdb to the early 2020s). Broadly, across the study: Every convalescent patient had a positive nasal swab PCR test for SARS-CoV-2, with mild disease in 9 or 10 patients and severe disease in one. In the convalescent cohort there were six males and four females, among whom were two Hispanic individuals, seven Caucasians, two Asians and one multiracial person. The cultures were stimulated with overlapping spike peptide pools from SARS-CoV-2 and from the common cold coronaviruses HCoV-NL63, HCoV-OC43 and HCoV-229E. Post-vaccine blood samples were obtained a median of around 74 days after the second vaccine dose, with a range of about 14 to 241 days. Each participant got two doses of either the Pfizer-BioNTech BNT162b2 vaccine (n=8) or the Moderna mRNA-1273 vaccine (n=2). In control cultures, a CEFX viral epitope pool was used as positive control, an HIV-1 Nef peptide pool was used as negative control, or no peptide was added. A few convalescent patients were sampled both early after vaccination (day 14) and late after vaccination (days 161 to 241). Post-COVID blood samples from convalescent patients were collected a median of about 100 days after diagnosis, with a range of roughly 35 to 180 days. In ten to eleven COVID-19 convalescent patients and a handful of infection-naive healthy vaccine recipients, the spike-specific CD4+ TCR repertoire before mRNA vaccination was compared with the repertoire after mRNA vaccination.

Overall results and qualifications from the work: The median count of SARS-CoV-2-reactive clonotypes went up from approximately 22 after infection to 38 after vaccination, although the change was not significant. In convalescent patients, a median about 86% of post-vaccine SARS-CoV-2-reactive clones were detected only after vaccination, suggesting vaccine-specific priming. Only a relatively small number of convalescent patients were included in the study, and early timepoints following natural infection were not analyzed. Nearly all vaccine-specific clones in convalescent patients (304 of 307) were mono-reactive for SARS-CoV-2 spike rather than cross-reactive with common cold coronaviruses.

CDR1 and CDR2 (MNHEY, SVGAGI) derive from the germline V gene. V is cut by 1 base and J by 2 bases, and the space between the germline ends is 9 bases. The cysteine opens and the phenylalanine closes a CDR3 of 14 amino acids. Only the CDR3 DNA stays, 42 bases, in frame from base 1. Receptor amplification or capture employed PCR. DNA from cultured CD4+ T cells underwent TCR sequencing with the Oncomine TCR Beta short-read assay at the Johns Hopkins FTIC core. Genomic DNA was extracted from the cultured CD4+ T cells with the QIAamp micro DNA kit. Oncomine TCR Beta libraries from cultured CD4+ T cells were pooled using unique dual indexes and sequenced on an Illumina iSeq 100. Turning to the authors' computational methods: Non-productive sequences were removed, and CDR3s not starting with C, not ending with F or W, or shorter than 7 amino acids were discarded. Antigen-specific clonotypes were identified using the MANAFEST web application through comparison of peptide-stimulated wells with reference and other culture wells. An FDR below 0.05, an odds ratio above 5, and a productive frequency above 0.1% in at least two of three replicate wells were required for clones to be considered positive. A clonotype was classed as cross-reactive if the clonotype showed significant expansion both in SARS-CoV-2 spike wells and in at least one common cold coronavirus spike condition. CDR3 homology was assessed with Levenshtein distances (stringdist) and unrooted phylogenetic trees (ape) in R version 3.6.1. TCRdb took the public reads, trimmed them with fastp at Q25, ran MiXCR for clone calling and kept in-frame beta chains. CDR3 protein sequences are deduplicated, and each keeps its most common genes and DNA. The V and J calls were not made by the authors but by TCRdb's processing. Here the sample has roughly 24,000 distinct CDR3 sequences; 30% to 35% occur a single time. Around 8.2% of the sample lies in the top ten.

Details on this clonotype: The specificity of this receptor is unknown. No per-base quality is available; no much larger clone lies one base away.

The sample's time point label, in plain terms: late sampling 161 to 241 days after vaccination in a few convalescent patients. Sample treatment or condition, as interpreted from the label and publication: roughly 11-day PBMC culture with coronavirus spike peptide pools or control peptides (ViraFEST assay). The ViraFEST assay was used in the study, in which antigen-specific T cells were expanded with peptide pools and expanded clonotypes were subsequently identified by TCR sequencing. The positive SARS-CoV-2 PCR tests of the convalescent patients were dated from March to December 2020, before the Alpha, Beta and Delta variants emerged in the United States. Each well held millions of PBMCs cultured in IMDM containing roughly 5.4% human AB serum and approximately 9.8 IU/ml IL-2, with about 10 ug/ml peptide pools added. On days 3 and 7, half of the culture medium was replaced with fresh IL-2-containing medium. After 10 to 11 days of culture, CD4+ T cells were isolated by negative selection with the EasySep CD4+ T cell isolation kit. Ficoll-Paque Plus gradient centrifugation was used to isolate PBMCs from whole blood, and the isolated PBMCs were then either used fresh or cryopreserved at -140C. Triplicate wells were generally used for each culture condition.

The sequence derives from a human donor who had recovered from COVID-19. Sample: CD4+ T cells from blood, cultured in vitro, taken about 7 months after SARS-CoV-2 vaccination. The chain is assembled from TRBV6-5 and TRBJ2-7; TRBD2 is possibly the D segment (5 matching bases). The CDR3 reads as follows: CASSYLGGTYEQYF. The DNA sequence is as follows: TGTGCCAGCAGTTACTTAGGAGGAACCTACGAGCAGTACTTC.